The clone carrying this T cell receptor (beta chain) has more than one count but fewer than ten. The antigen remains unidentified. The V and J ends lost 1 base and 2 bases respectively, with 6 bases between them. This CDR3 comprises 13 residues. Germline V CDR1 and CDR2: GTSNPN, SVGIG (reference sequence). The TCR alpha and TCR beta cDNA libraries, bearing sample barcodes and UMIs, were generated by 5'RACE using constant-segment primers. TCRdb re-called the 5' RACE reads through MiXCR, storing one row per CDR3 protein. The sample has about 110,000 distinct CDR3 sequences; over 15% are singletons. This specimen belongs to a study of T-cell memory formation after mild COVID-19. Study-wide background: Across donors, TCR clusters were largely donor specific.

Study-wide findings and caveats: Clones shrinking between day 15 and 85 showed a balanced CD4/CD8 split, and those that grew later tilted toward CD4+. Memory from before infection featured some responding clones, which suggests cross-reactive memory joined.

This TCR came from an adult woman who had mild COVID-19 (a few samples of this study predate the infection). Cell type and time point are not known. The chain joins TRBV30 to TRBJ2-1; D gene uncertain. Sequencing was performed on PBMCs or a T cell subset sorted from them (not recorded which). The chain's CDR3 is CAWSAGAYNEQFF. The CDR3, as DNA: TGTGCCTGGAGTGCCGGCGCCTACAATGAGCAGTTCTTC. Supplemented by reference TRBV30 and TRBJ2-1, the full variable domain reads SQTIHQWPATLVQPVGSPLSLECTVEGTSNPNLYWYRQAAGRGLQLLFYSVGIGQISSEVPQNLSASRPQDRQFILSSKKLLLSDSGFYLCAWSAGAYNEQFFGPGTRLTVL.